The clone carrying this TCR beta chain came up many times. The CDR3 runs 13 residues. V was pared by 7 bases and J by 6 bases, with 8 bases of the junction left unmatched. Germline CDR1 is SQVTM and CDR2 is ANQGSEA. This sample is part of a study of cytomegalovirus exposure and HLA in healthy donors. It was with 60 Vbeta and 13 Jbeta primers that the PCR ran. Some clones are missing from TCRdb's copy, which holds only in-frame ones; the method was immunoSEQ multiplex PCR. The sample has approximately 140,000 clones, 70% to 80% seen once. The chain has TRBV29-1 and TRBJ1-4; TRBD1 matches at 7 bases. The clonotype originates from a female donor in good health and CMV-seronegative. The specimen sequenced was PBMCs. The CDR3 sequence is CSGTTGVDEKLFF. As DNA, the CDR3 is TGCAGCGGCACTACAGGGGTGGATGAAAAACTGTTTTTT.